Following are 23 T cell receptor beta chains from one sample sequenced in a study of blood T cell repertoires in COVID-19 (TCRdb year 2020). Libraries came from the immunoSEQ multiplex PCR assay. The table comes from immuneACCESS by way of TCRdb, which keeps in-frame sequences with V and J called. Part of the clones is missing from these tables; in studies checked, under half for an unresolved V gene and the rest for unknown reasons. This sample lists some 190,000 clones; 80% were detected once. The biggest ten clones account for approximately 6.9% of the sample. The sequenced material came from peripheral blood. Receptor source: a man aged 60 to 69 with acute or convalescent COVID-19.

The chain has TRBV12-5 and TRBJ1-2; D possibly corresponds to TRBD1 (5 bases). Trimming cost V 1 base and J 0 bases, with 9 bases left between them. The CDR3 has 15 amino acids. Germline V gives CDR1 LGHNT, CDR2 FRNRAP. The CDR3 sequence is CASGLAGSANYGYTF. CDR3 coding DNA: TGTGCTAGTGGTTTGGCAGGGTCCGCTAACTATGGCTACACCTTC.

The chain uses TRBV4-3 and TRBJ2-3; D is uncertain. The CDR3 is made up of 15 amino acids. Trimming took 0 bases from V and 4 from J, leaving 11 bases between them. CDR1 is LGHNA, CDR2 YSLEER, per germline. CDR3 DNA: TGCGCCAGCAGCCAAGATAAATCGCTAGCAGATACGCAGTATTTT. It encodes CASSQDKSLADTQYF.

This clone was recorded a few times. This chain joins TRBV6-6 and TRBJ2-1, with D uncertain. There are 13 residues in the CDR3. Trimming removed 5 bases at V and 7 bases at J, with 12 bases between. CDR1 is MNHNY, CDR2 SVGAGI, per germline (reference sequence). The CDR3 nucleotides are TGTGCCAGCAGTCAGATGACTGATAATGAGCAGTTCTTC. Encoded protein: CASSQMTDNEQFF.

This chain joins TRBV7-2 and TRBJ1-2; tentatively, D is TRBD1 (6 bases). V gave up 2 bases and J gave up 8 bases, with 18 bases separating them. CDR3 size: 15 residues. Germline CDR1 SGHTA, CDR2 FQGNSA. The CDR3 loop reads CASSLLSVSQGGYTF. For the CDR3, the DNA is TGTGCCAGCAGCTTATTGTCGGTCTCCCAGGGGGGCTACACCTTC.

The gene calls are TRBV5-1 and TRBJ2-3, with D possibly TRBD2 on 5 matching bases. Germline CDR1 is SGHRS and CDR2 is YFSETQ. Trimming shortened V by 2 bases and J by 4 bases, and 14 bases separated the two germline ends. The CDR3 extends over 15 amino acids. For the CDR3, the DNA is TGCGCCAGCAGCTTCGGAGTTGGGCGGGCAGATACGCAGTATTTT. It translates to CASSFGVGRADTQYF.

This chain connects TRBV4-1 to TRBJ2-2; the D gene is possibly TRBD1 (5 bases). The CDR3 runs 12 residues. Germline-derived CDR1 and CDR2 are MGHRA and YSYEKL. Deletions cut 2 bases from V and 7 bases from J, with 5 bases between. The CDR3 is CASSQRGGELFF. The CDR3 bases are TGCGCCAGCAGCCAAAGGGGCGGGGAGCTGTTTTTT.

This chain links TRBV5-1 with TRBJ2-7, with 8 bases lining up with TRBD2. Trimming took 4 bases from V and 3 from J; bases not matched to a gene: 9. In germline, CDR1 is SGHRS, CDR2 YFSETQ. The CDR3 runs 15 residues. DNA of the CDR3: TGCGCCAGCAGCACCCGAGCGGGGGAACTCTACGAGCAGTACTTC. This codes for CASSTRAGELYEQYF.

The count of this clone is one. The rearrangement links TRBV10-1 to TRBJ1-4; 7 nucleotides align to TRBD1. The CDR3 extends over 12 amino acids. Germline V CDR1 and CDR2: WNHNN, SYGVQD (reference sequence). CDR3 in amino acids: CSEDRPNEKLFF. In nucleotides, the CDR3 is TGCAGTGAGGACAGGCCTAATGAAAAACTGTTTTTT.

This clone is a singleton in its sample. CDR3 DNA: TGTGCCAGCAGCAAAGGGCCCACGCAGGGGGATATCCTCTCTGGGGCCAACGTCCTGACTTTC. It is translated as CASSKGPTQGDILSGANVLTF. This sequence joins TRBV21-1 and TRBJ2-6; TRBD1 reflects the table's D call only, with no check against the DNA. TRBV21-1 is noted as a pseudogene. The CDR3 loop spans 21 amino acids.

V is TRBV7-3 and J is TRBJ1-2, with TRBD1 matching over 10 bases. The germline V gene encodes CDR1 SGHTA and CDR2 FQGTGA. This CDR3 has 16 amino acids. Losses at the gene ends were 2 bases for V and 3 bases for J; bases not matched to a gene: 6. DNA of the CDR3: TGTGCCAGCAGCTTATCGGACAGGGGGACGGACTATGGCTACACCTTC. Its protein is CASSLSDRGTDYGYTF.

The CDR3 here is CASSQEGAGAAFF. CDR3 nucleotides: TGCGCCAGCAGCCAAGAGGGGGCAGGGGCAGCTTTCTTT. The V gene is TRBV4-1, the J gene TRBJ1-1; perhaps TRBD1 as D (6 bases). CDR3 length equals 13 residues. The V gene's germline CDR1 is MGHRA and CDR2 YSYEKL. The V and J ends lost 0 bases and 10 bases respectively, with 12 bases between them.

The chain uses TRBV7-9 and TRBJ1-5; D is uncertain. The CDR3 runs to 12 residues. V was shortened by 5 bases and J by 4 bases, with 6 bases between the two germline ends. The V gene's germline CDR1 is SEHNR and CDR2 FQNEAQ (reference sequence). CDR3 DNA: TGTGCCAGCAGCATTCGGAATCAGCCCCAGCATTTT. Translation: CASSIRNQPQHF. Full variable domain (outside the CDR3, taken from reference TRBV7-9 and TRBJ1-5): DTGVSQNPRHKITKRGQNVTFRCDPISEHNRLYWYRQTLGQGPEFLTYFQNEAQLEKSRLLSDRFSAERPKGSFSTLEIQRTEQGDSAMYLCASSIRNQPQHFGDGTRLSIL.

The chain joins TRBV28 to TRBJ1-5; possibly TRBD1 for D (5 bases). The CDR3 extends over 14 amino acids. Per the germline V gene, CDR1 is MDHEN and CDR2 is SYDVKM. V gave up 4 bases and J gave up 3 bases, with 10 bases separating them. CDR3 loop: CASSSSGNNQPQHF. CDR3 nucleotides: TGTGCCAGCAGTTCATCAGGGAACAATCAGCCCCAGCATTTT.

This clone has just a few counts. The gene calls are TRBV4-3 and TRBJ2-1, with D possibly being TRBD2 (5 bases). Germline V gene data show CDR1 as LGHNA and CDR2 as YSLEER. The CDR3 covers 17 residues. Trimming removed 0 bases from V and 7 bases from J, with 19 bases in between. The CDR3 here is CASSQDLRDRGYNEQFF. CDR3 bases: TGCGCCAGCAGCCAAGACTTGCGAGACCGCGGGTATAATGAGCAGTTCTTC.

This chain connects TRBV12-5 to TRBJ2-1, with 14 bases matching TRBD2. The CDR3 sequence is 18 residues long. The J segment lost 0 bases and the V segment lost 5 bases, leaving 6 bases of the junction unmatched. Germline V lookup: CDR1 LGHNT, CDR2 FRNRAP. This chain's CDR3 is CASGTGTSGGNSYNEQFF. CDR3 in DNA: TGTGCTAGTGGTACCGGGACTAGCGGGGGAAACTCCTACAATGAGCAGTTCTTC.

V usage is TRBV12-5 and J usage is TRBJ2-1; 8 bases align to TRBD1. The CDR3 consists of 15 residues. The germline V gene encodes CDR1 LGHNT and CDR2 FRNRAP. Trimming removed 3 bases from V and 2 bases from J; junction bases left unmatched: 3. CDR3 DNA: TGTGCTAGTGGTTTCGGACAGGGCCCCTACAATGAGCAGTTCTTC. It yields the protein CASGFGQGPYNEQFF.

The V call is TRBV14, the J call TRBJ1-6; D gene unclear. The germline CDR1 and CDR2 sequences are SGHDN and FVKESK. The ends were cut back, 4 bases at V and 4 bases at J, with 11 bases in the middle. The CDR3 runs to 15 residues. The DNA for the CDR3 is TGTGCCAGCAGCCCCCGACACACGTATAATTCACCCCTCCACTTT. Residues: CASSPRHTYNSPLHF.

The rearrangement links TRBV4-3 to TRBJ2-1, with a weak D call TRBD2 (6 bases). V lost 2 bases and J lost 6, with 14 bases in between. Germline values: CDR1 LGHNA, CDR2 YSLEER. CDR3 length equals 15 residues. In DNA form, the CDR3 reads TGCGCCAGCAGCCAACTGCCGGGGGTCGGCAATGAGCAGTTCTTC. This translates into CASSQLPGVGNEQFF.

The CDR3 here is CAAGGGGTQYF. The CDR3 nucleotides read TGTGCCGCCGGGGGTGGAGGTACGCAGTATTTT. The rearrangement links TRBV7-9 to TRBJ2-3; the D gene is possibly TRBD2 (6 bases). The CDR3 has 11 residues. Trimming took 11 bases from V and 8 from J, leaving 14 bases between them. Germline CDR1 SEHNR, CDR2 FQNEAQ (reference sequence). Complete variable domain (other parts from reference TRBV7-9 and TRBJ2-3): DTGVSQNPRHKITKRGQNVTFRCDPISEHNRLYWYRQTLGQGPEFLTYFQNEAQLEKSRLLSDRFSAERPKGSFSTLEIQRTEQGDSAMYLCAAGGGGTQYFGPGTRLTVL.

The chain uses TRBV6-6 and TRBJ1-3, with D possibly being TRBD1 (6 bases). Trimming pared 4 bases from V and 2 bases from J, leaving 12 bases between. This CDR3 region has 15 residues. Germline V CDR1 and CDR2: MNHNY, SVGAGI (reference sequence). Here the CDR3 DNA reads TGTGCCAGCAGTTGGCAGGCAGGGGCTGGAAACACCATATATTTT. Residues: CASSWQAGAGNTIYF.

This rearrangement joins TRBV28 to TRBJ1-5; perhaps TRBD1 as D (5 bases). Germline-derived CDR1 and CDR2 are MDHEN and SYDVKM. The CDR3 sequence is 16 residues long. The V end was cut by 5 bases, the J end by 6 bases, with 20 bases between. The CDR3 loop reads CASSGAGGSSRQPQHF. CDR3 nucleotide sequence: TGTGCCAGCAGTGGGGCGGGAGGGAGTTCCCGTCAGCCCCAGCATTTT.

This clone was counted between two and nine times. The J gene is TRBJ1-5, the V gene TRBV6-1, with 8 bases matching TRBD1. The CDR3 has 15 amino acids. Per the germline V gene, CDR1 is MNHNS and CDR2 is SASEGT. V was clipped by 3 bases and J by 7 bases; unmatched bases: 8. The CDR3 nucleotides are TGTGCCAGCAGTGATCGTTGGACAGGGAACCAGCCCCAGCATTTT. Encoded protein: CASSDRWTGNQPQHF.

This clone was found a few times. The rearrangement links TRBV4-2 to TRBJ2-3; the D gene is possibly TRBD2 (6 bases). The CDR3 contains 15 residues. Germline-derived CDR1 and CDR2 are LGHNA and YNFKEQ. The ends were cut back, 1 base at V and 0 bases at J, with 8 bases in the middle. CDR3 protein: CASSQVAASTDTQYF. The CDR3 DNA is TGTGCCAGCAGCCAAGTAGCGGCTAGCACAGATACGCAGTATTTT.